This T cell receptor (beta chain) emerged from a study of cytomegalovirus exposure and HLA in healthy donors. About the study: In a later analysis, the 120 or so validation repertoires were reported to have used the same platform as the 600 to 700 first-cohort repertoires.

To note about this clone: Its antigen remains unknown.

General observations from the study: It was confirmed in vitro that three of the CMV-associated chains were specific for CMV antigens. Cytomegalovirus association was listed for about 160 TCR beta chains. Some public TCRs appeared in many individuals, while most sequences were rare.

Data came from immunoSEQ multiplex PCR; TCRdb stores just in-frame clones and leaves some out. This sample has 65,000 to 95,000 clones, with roughly 93% found just once. The germline V gene encodes CDR1 MDHEN and CDR2 SYDVKM. The CDR3 runs 15 residues. The V and J ends lost 11 bases and 0 bases respectively, with 14 bases between them. This clonotype originated in a woman aged 25 to 39 in good health and CMV-seronegative. The chain uses TRBV28 and TRBJ1-6; maybe TRBD1 (5 bases). Sequenced input: PBMCs. DNA of the CDR3: TGTGCCGGAGGGGCACTCAGCTCCTATAATTCACCCCTCCACTTT. Amino acid sequence: CAGGALSSYNSPLHF.